What follows describes a single T cell receptor beta chain. The antigen remains unidentified. The CDR3 is 17 residues long. V was pared by 3 bases and J by 8 bases, with 10 bases of the junction left unmatched. From germline, CDR1 is KGHSH and CDR2 LQKENI. Baseline was the first blood sampling point, followed by cycle 4 day 1 and cycle 7 day 1. This entry belongs to a study of OX40 agonist ivuxolimab in advanced cancers. For the study at large: Six ivuxolimab dose levels, 0.01 to 10 mg/kg, were given intravenously every 2 weeks.

Study-wide results and limits: The expanded peripheral T cells' antigen specificity was not determined. Average numbers of expanded clones were greater in CD8+ T cells than in CD4+.

Assay: immunoSEQ multiplex PCR; the TCRdb copy retains only in-frame clones and omits some. In the table there are 60,000 to 70,000 clones, 86% of which are singletons. The clonotype comes from an adult with an advanced solid tumor such as melanoma, head and neck, liver or kidney cancer. The J gene is TRBJ2-4, the V gene TRBV18, with 13 bases lining up with TRBD2. Material: CD4+ or CD8+ T cells sorted from blood, obtained in a trial of the OX40 agonist ivuxolimab. The CDR3 reads CASSPDWTSGRGDIQYF. In DNA form, the CDR3 reads TGTGCCAGCTCACCTGACTGGACTAGCGGGAGAGGGGACATTCAGTACTTC.